The T cell receptor (beta chain) described here comes from a study of CD8 T cells in Susac syndrome. Random hexamers served to reverse transcribe roughly 0.45 to 1 ug RNA. MiXCR was run by TCRdb on the immunoSEQ multiplex PCR reads, yielding one entry per CDR3 protein. This table holds about 400,000 distinct CDR3 sequences, approximately 85% found once. The V end lost 5 bases, the J end lost 2 bases, and 9 bases lay between the germline ends. This CDR3 has 13 residues. The chain links TRBV12-3 or TRBV12-4 to TRBJ2-5; D is undetermined. This TCR was recovered from a human donor with multiple sclerosis. Material: CD8+ T cells from PBMCs. The CDR3 nucleotides read TGTGCCAGCAGTGCTGACGGTCAAGAGACCCAGTACTTC. It encodes CASSADGQETQYF.